A selection of T cell receptor beta chains follows, all from one sample in a study of blood T cell repertoires in COVID-19. The table came from immunoSEQ multiplex PCR; TCRdb's copy has only in-frame clones and leaves some out. The sample has fewer than 200,000 clones, 65% to 85% seen once. Sequencing was carried out using PBMCs or T cells enriched from blood (not recorded which). These receptors came from a woman aged 40-49 years with acute COVID-19. CDR3s include the opening cysteine and the closing phenylalanine or tryptophan. The D gene is left open where the match is weak. A row's size may be missing; if present it is once, few, many or a size class.

abundance: -
v_gene: TRBV7-8
d_gene: -
j_gene: TRBJ1-2
CDR3aa: CASSLAQGPYGYTF
CDR3nt: TGTGCCAGCAGCTTAGCGCAGGGGCCTTATGGCTACACCTTC

abundance: -
v_gene: TRBV11-3
d_gene: -
j_gene: TRBJ2-3
CDR3aa: CASSSTRGSSTDTQYF
CDR3nt: TGTGCCAGCAGCTCAACCAGGGGCTCAAGCACAGATACGCAGTATTTT

abundance: -
v_gene: TRBV11-3
d_gene: TRBD2
j_gene: TRBJ2-5
CDR3aa: CASSRRLSTSGETQYF
CDR3nt: TGTGCCAGCAGCCGGCGCCTGTCGACTAGCGGGGAGACCCAGTACTTC

abundance: -
v_gene: TRBV10-1
d_gene: TRBD1
j_gene: TRBJ2-1
CDR3aa: CASSEGTGAHNEQFF
CDR3nt: TGCGCCAGCAGTGAAGGGACAGGAGCCCACAATGAGCAGTTCTTC

abundance: -
v_gene: TRBV3-1/TRBV3-2
d_gene: TRBD2
j_gene: TRBJ2-2
CDR3aa: CASSPRGGLVTGELFF
CDR3nt: TGTGCCAGCAGCCCTCGGGGGGGGCTGGTCACCGGGGAGCTGTTTTTT

abundance: -
v_gene: TRBV11-2
d_gene: -
j_gene: TRBJ2-3
CDR3aa: CASSPRLEVSTDTQYF
CDR3nt: TGTGCCAGCAGCCCCCGGCTAGAGGTCAGCACAGATACGCAGTATTTT

abundance: few
v_gene: TRBV7-9
d_gene: -
j_gene: TRBJ2-2
CDR3aa: CASSLFPGRGTGELFF
CDR3nt: TGTGCCAGCAGCTTATTTCCCGGGAGAGGTACCGGGGAGCTGTTTTTT

abundance: -
v_gene: TRBV2
d_gene: -
j_gene: TRBJ1-2
CDR3aa: CASSVRTVDGYTF
CDR3nt: TGTGCCAGCAGTGTCCGGACAGTGGATGGCTACACCTTC

abundance: once
v_gene: TRBV19
d_gene: TRBD2
j_gene: TRBJ2-5
CDR3aa: CASSLQGREGETQYF
CDR3nt: TGTGCCAGTAGCCTGCAGGGGCGGGAGGGCGAGACCCAGTACTTC

abundance: -
v_gene: TRBV2
d_gene: TRBD1
j_gene: TRBJ1-6
CDR3aa: CASKGQGDSPLHF
CDR3nt: TGTGCCAGCAAGGGACAGGGGGATTCACCCCTCCACTTT

abundance: -
v_gene: TRBV6-5
d_gene: TRBD1
j_gene: TRBJ1-1
CDR3aa: CASSIYRGPNTEAFF
CDR3nt: TGTGCCAGCAGTATATACAGGGGACCTAACACTGAAGCTTTCTTT

abundance: once
v_gene: TRBV5-1
d_gene: TRBD2
j_gene: TRBJ2-2
CDR3aa: CASSPGLALRVGELFF
CDR3nt: TGCGCCAGCAGCCCCGGACTAGCGCTGAGGGTAGGGGAGCTGTTTTTT

abundance: -
v_gene: TRBV9
d_gene: TRBD2
j_gene: TRBJ2-1
CDR3aa: CASNRAGAGGHDEQFF
CDR3nt: TGTGCCAGCAACAGAGCGGGAGCTGGGGGGCACGATGAGCAGTTCTTC

abundance: -
v_gene: TRBV3-1/TRBV3-2
d_gene: TRBD2
j_gene: TRBJ2-1
CDR3aa: CASSQDLGWGLADFNEQFF
CDR3nt: TGTGCCAGCAGCCAAGATCTGGGATGGGGACTAGCGGACTTCAATGAGCAGTTCTTC

abundance: -
v_gene: TRBV15
d_gene: TRBD2
j_gene: TRBJ2-4
CDR3aa: CATSREGTNKNIQYF
CDR3nt: TGTGCCACCAGCAGAGAGGGGACTAATAAAAACATTCAGTACTTC

abundance: -
v_gene: TRBV7-9
d_gene: -
j_gene: TRBJ1-1
CDR3aa: CASSLVFGQGHTEAFF
CDR3nt: TGTGCCAGCAGCTTAGTGTTCGGGCAGGGACATACTGAAGCTTTCTTT

abundance: -
v_gene: TRBV27
d_gene: TRBD2
j_gene: TRBJ2-3
CDR3aa: CASSRNPSGRPADTQYF
CDR3nt: TGTGCCAGCAGCCGAAACCCTAGCGGGAGGCCAGCAGATACGCAGTATTTT

abundance: -
v_gene: TRBV6-5
d_gene: -
j_gene: TRBJ1-1
CDR3aa: CASRGVMNTEAFF
CDR3nt: TGTGCCAGCCGGGGGGTAATGAACACTGAAGCTTTCTTT

abundance: -
v_gene: TRBV5-8
d_gene: -
j_gene: TRBJ2-1
CDR3aa: CASSFATGSYNEQFF
CDR3nt: TGTGCCAGCAGCTTTGCGACAGGCTCCTACAATGAGCAGTTCTTC

abundance: -
v_gene: TRBV9
d_gene: TRBD2
j_gene: TRBJ2-1
CDR3aa: CASREAGDINEQFF
CDR3nt: TGTGCCAGCAGGGAAGCGGGAGATATTAATGAGCAGTTCTTC

abundance: few
v_gene: TRBV18
d_gene: -
j_gene: TRBJ2-3
CDR3aa: CASSPTGSGSTDTQYF
CDR3nt: TGTGCCAGCTCACCAACCGGGAGCGGGTCCACAGATACGCAGTATTTT

abundance: -
v_gene: TRBV19
d_gene: -
j_gene: TRBJ2-1
CDR3aa: CASSIQATSYNEQFF
CDR3nt: TGTGCCAGTAGTATTCAGGCTACCTCCTACAATGAGCAGTTCTTC

abundance: -
v_gene: TRBV18
d_gene: TRBD1
j_gene: TRBJ1-1
CDR3aa: CASSPGDRDTEAFF
CDR3nt: TGTGCCAGCTCACCCGGGGACAGGGACACTGAAGCTTTCTTT

abundance: -
v_gene: TRBV6-5
d_gene: -
j_gene: TRBJ1-2
CDR3aa: CASSYEGTATYGYTF
CDR3nt: TGTGCCAGCAGCTACGAGGGTACAGCTACCTATGGCTACACCTTC

abundance: -
v_gene: TRBV7-8
d_gene: TRBD2
j_gene: TRBJ2-3
CDR3aa: CASSLQTSGSTDTQYF
CDR3nt: TGTGCCAGCAGCCTCCAGACTAGCGGGAGCACAGATACGCAGTATTTT

abundance: few
v_gene: TRBV5-8
d_gene: -
j_gene: TRBJ2-1
CDR3aa: CASSLVQEQFF
CDR3nt: TGTGCCAGCAGCTTGGTTCAGGAACAGTTCTTC

abundance: once
v_gene: TRBV9
d_gene: -
j_gene: TRBJ2-7
CDR3aa: CASSVGPGLYEQYF
CDR3nt: TGTGCCAGCAGCGTAGGGCCCGGACTCTACGAGCAGTACTTC

abundance: -
v_gene: TRBV6-1
d_gene: -
j_gene: TRBJ1-1
CDR3aa: CASSESGRQDEAFF
CDR3nt: TGTGCCAGCAGTGAAAGTGGGAGACAGGACGAAGCTTTCTTT

abundance: -
v_gene: TRBV10-2
d_gene: -
j_gene: TRBJ2-7
CDR3aa: CASSGDEAGVYEQYF
CDR3nt: TGCGCCAGCAGTGGGGATGAAGCGGGCGTCTACGAGCAGTACTTC

abundance: -
v_gene: TRBV2
d_gene: -
j_gene: TRBJ2-7
CDR3aa: CASRAAYEQYF
CDR3nt: TGTGCCAGCAGGGCAGCCTACGAGCAGTACTTC

abundance: few
v_gene: TRBV12-5
d_gene: TRBD2
j_gene: TRBJ2-2
CDR3aa: CASGWSGGTGELFF
CDR3nt: TGTGCTAGTGGTTGGAGCGGGGGCACCGGGGAGCTGTTTTTT

abundance: -
v_gene: TRBV4-1
d_gene: -
j_gene: TRBJ2-1
CDR3aa: CASSQGLARAIYNEQFF
CDR3nt: TGCGCCAGCAGCCAAGGATTGGCCAGGGCCATCTACAATGAGCAGTTCTTC

abundance: -
v_gene: TRBV2
d_gene: TRBD1
j_gene: TRBJ1-2
CDR3aa: CASKPGQGASVYGYTF
CDR3nt: TGTGCCAGCAAGCCGGGACAGGGGGCCTCCGTCTATGGCTACACCTTC

abundance: -
v_gene: TRBV30
d_gene: -
j_gene: TRBJ2-3
CDR3aa: CAGARKGADTQYF
CDR3nt: TGTGCCGGCGCTAGAAAAGGGGCAGATACGCAGTATTTT

abundance: -
v_gene: TRBV18
d_gene: -
j_gene: TRBJ2-2
CDR3aa: CASRNDRNTGELFF
CDR3nt: TGTGCCAGCCGAAACGACAGGAACACCGGGGAGCTGTTTTTT

abundance: -
v_gene: TRBV7-2
d_gene: TRBD2
j_gene: TRBJ2-5
CDR3aa: CASSSWTSGLQETQYF
CDR3nt: TGTGCCAGCAGCTCATGGACTAGCGGCCTTCAAGAGACCCAGTACTTC

abundance: once
v_gene: TRBV7-9
d_gene: -
j_gene: TRBJ2-5
CDR3aa: CASSLDAGGTQYF
CDR3nt: TGTGCCAGCAGCTTAGACGCAGGAGGGACCCAGTACTTC

abundance: -
v_gene: TRBV5-1
d_gene: TRBD2
j_gene: TRBJ2-1
CDR3aa: CASSGAGGLYNEQFF
CDR3nt: TGCGCCAGCAGCGGGGCGGGGGGACTTTACAATGAGCAGTTCTTC

abundance: -
v_gene: TRBV18
d_gene: TRBD2
j_gene: TRBJ2-2
CDR3aa: CASSPLGPGLAGAGGELFF
CDR3nt: TGTGCCAGCTCACCACTGGGACCCGGACTAGCGGGAGCAGGCGGGGAGCTGTTTTTT

abundance: -
v_gene: TRBV27
d_gene: -
j_gene: TRBJ1-1
CDR3aa: CASRRPNTEAFF
CDR3nt: TGTGCCAGCAGGCGCCCGAACACTGAAGCTTTCTTT

abundance: -
v_gene: TRBV5-4
d_gene: TRBD2
j_gene: TRBJ2-7
CDR3aa: CASSLGGTSGRSSYEQYF
CDR3nt: TGTGCCAGCAGCTTAGGTGGGACTAGCGGGAGAAGCTCCTACGAGCAGTACTTC